Listed below are T cell receptor beta chains from one sample, sequenced in a study of Graves' ophthalmopathy and Graves' hyperthyroidism. MiXCR, run by TCRdb on the multiplex PCR reads, gives a single entry per CDR3 protein. The sample lists some 48,000 distinct CDR3 sequences, less than 65% occurring once. Source material: peripheral blood. The receptors originated from an adult man with Graves' ophthalmopathy. Both conserved end residues are part of each CDR3. The D gene is left open where the match is weak. Clone size is given for some rows only: seen once, a few or many times, or a class if the clone is expanded.

clone size,D gene,V gene,J gene,CDR3 protein,CDR3 DNA
.,TRBD1,TRBV7-9,TRBJ2-7,CASSSGTGVGTEAYEQYF,TGTGCCAGCAGCTCAGGGACAGGGGTTGGAACTGAAGCTTACGAGCAGTACTTC
many,TRBD2,TRBV5-8,TRBJ2-2,CASSPRGLAGGAGTGELFF,TGTGCCAGCAGCCCGAGGGGACTAGCGGGGGGTGCCGGCACCGGGGAGCTGTTTTTT
many,.,TRBV6-4,TRBJ2-7,CASSDSTPGAYEQYF,TGTGCCAGCAGTGACTCGACTCCGGGAGCCTACGAGCAGTACTTC
few,.,TRBV2,TRBJ2-3,CASSPSTDTQYF,TGTGCCAGTTCCCCGAGCACAGATACGCAGTATTTT
many,.,TRBV11-2,TRBJ2-5,CASSLDRVTETQYF,TGTGCCAGCAGCTTAGACAGGGTTACAGAGACCCAGTACTTC
.,TRBD2,TRBV29-1,TRBJ2-7,CSVMGGRSYEQYF,TGCAGCGTTATGGGGGGGAGGTCCTACGAGCAGTACTTC
.,.,TRBV19,TRBJ1-2,CASKFSPGEFGQRPYGYTF,TGTGCCAGTAAATTTAGTCCAGGGGAATTCGGTCAGCGCCCTTATGGCTACACCTTC
many,.,TRBV19,TRBJ2-2,CASSIRDTGELFF,TGTGCCAGTAGTATACGGGACACCGGGGAGCTGTTTTTT
.,TRBD1,TRBV7-8,TRBJ1-4,CASGQGAGEKLFF,TGTGCCAGCGGGCAGGGGGCAGGTGAAAAACTGTTTTTT
.,TRBD1,TRBV12-3/TRBV12-4,TRBJ1-5,CASQGGHETQHF,TGTGCCAGCCAGGGGGGGCATGAGACCCAGCATTTT
.,.,TRBV5-1,TRBJ2-3,CASSLGGSGDTQYF,TGCGCCAGCAGCTTGGGAGGGAGCGGTGATACGCAGTATTTT
many,TRBD2,TRBV6-4,TRBJ2-3,CASSAGVSDTQYF,TGTGCCAGCAGCGCGGGAGTCTCAGATACGCAGTATTTT
.,.,TRBV7-9,TRBJ2-3,CASSSTGAEGDEQYFGPGTDTQYF,.
.,TRBD1,TRBV24-1,TRBJ1-2,CATLGQGEDGYTF,TGTGCCACCCTCGGACAGGGGGAGGATGGCTACACCTTC
.,TRBD2,TRBV18,TRBJ2-2,CASSPPRGRSGESGELFF,TGTGCCAGCTCACCACCGCGCGGGAGGTCCGGGGAGAGCGGGGAGCTGTTTTTT
medium-sized,.,TRBV10-3,TRBJ1-5,CAISESKGMNQPQHF,TGTGCCATCAGTGAGTCGAAGGGGATGAATCAGCCCCAGCATTTT
many,.,TRBV20-1,TRBJ2-6,CSARPPEGSGANVLTF,TGCAGTGCTAGACCCCCGGAGGGCTCTGGGGCCAACGTCCTGACTTTC
few,.,TRBV19,TRBJ1-2,CASSMGSGIYGYTF,TGTGCCAGTAGTATGGGCTCGGGAATCTATGGCTACACCTTC
many,.,TRBV12-3/TRBV12-4,TRBJ1-4,CASPITGRTNEKLFF,TGTGCCAGCCCTATAACAGGGAGAACTAATGAAAAACTGTTTTTT
few,.,TRBV2,TRBJ2-1,CASSEALSGRAYNEQFF,TGTGCCAGCAGTGAAGCGCTTTCTGGTAGGGCCTACAATGAGCAGTTCTTC
many,.,TRBV28,TRBJ2-1,CASSLGFDEQFF,TGTGCCAGCAGTTTGGGGTTCGATGAGCAGTTCTTC
.,TRBD2,TRBV24-1,TRBJ2-1,CATSDLSGRGNEQFF,TGTGCCACCAGTGATTTATCGGGGAGGGGAAATGAGCAGTTCTTC
.,.,TRBV11-2,TRBJ2-1,CASSLVAGPYNEQFF,TGTGCCAGCAGCTTAGTTGCCGGTCCCTACAATGAGCAGTTCTTC
many,.,TRBV5-1,TRBJ2-6,CASSLESGARANVLTF,TGCGCCAGCAGCTTGGAGTCGGGGGCGAGAGCCAACGTCCTGACTTTC
many,TRBD2,TRBV7-8,TRBJ2-2,CASSGRASGELFF,TGTGCCAGCAGCGGGAGGGCCTCCGGGGAGCTGTTTTTT
many,TRBD2,TRBV11-2,TRBJ2-3,CASSNRLAGYTDTQYF,TGTGCCAGCAGCAACCGACTAGCGGGGTACACAGATACGCAGTATTTT
once,.,TRBV2,TRBJ1-1,CASSEQPNTEAFF,TGTGCCAGCAGTGAACAGCCGAACACTGAAGCTTTCTTT
.,.,TRBV20-1,TRBJ2-2,CPGQTGELFF,TGCCCAGGTCAAACCGGGGAGCTGTTTTTT
once,.,TRBV15,TRBJ2-7,CATSGIGPYEQYF,TGTGCCACCAGCGGAATAGGGCCCTACGAGCAGTACTTC
few,TRBD1,TRBV5-5,TRBJ1-2,CASSPRQGSGYTF,TGTGCCAGCAGCCCAAGACAGGGGTCGGGCTACACCTTC
few,TRBD1,TRBV20-1,TRBJ1-6,CSAGETGNSPLHF,TGCAGTGCGGGTGAGACAGGGAATTCACCCCTCCACTTT
.,TRBD1,TRBV7-9,TRBJ1-2,CASSLTRDRDGYTF,TGTGCCAGCAGCTTAACCCGGGACAGAGATGGCTACACCTTC
few,TRBD1,TRBV24-1,TRBJ1-5,CATGRDRDQPQHF,TGTGCCACCGGACGGGACAGGGATCAGCCCCAGCATTTT
.,.,TRBV29-1,TRBJ1-1,CSVDRGRGNTEASF,TGCAGCGTGGACCGGGGGAGAGGGAACACTGAAGCTTCCTTT
.,.,TRBV5-1,TRBJ2-1,CASSLSWGSYNEQFF,TGCGCCAGCAGCCTGAGCTGGGGCTCCTACAATGAGCAGTTCTTC
.,TRBD1,TRBV7-2,TRBJ2-1,CASSHGTGLEQFF,TGTGCCAGCAGCCATGGGACAGGGCTTGAGCAGTTCTTC
many,TRBD1,TRBV20-1,TRBJ2-7,CSARDGQGWGSSYEQYF,TGCAGTGCTAGAGATGGACAGGGTTGGGGAAGCTCCTACGAGCAGTACTTC
.,.,TRBV7-2,TRBJ2-7,CASSLEAGRSYEQYF,TGTGCCAGCAGCTTAGAAGCGGGTCGCTCCTACGAGCAGTACTTC
many,.,TRBV29-1,TRBJ1-1,CSVEVVPRDTEAFF,TGCAGCGTTGAAGTTGTCCCCAGAGACACTGAAGCTTTCTTT
many,.,TRBV28,TRBJ2-7,CASRDSYEQYF,TGTGCCAGCAGAGACAGCTACGAGCAGTACTTC
.,.,TRBV6-1,TRBJ2-7,CASSEAMREQYF,TGTGCCAGCAGTGAAGCTATGCGGGAGCAGTACTTC